This T cell receptor beta chain was recovered during a study of radiation and T cells in renal cell carcinoma. As for the study in general: Nephrectomy followed 15 Gy stereotactic body radiation by 4 weeks.

This table comes from immunoSEQ multiplex PCR, and its TCRdb copy is limited to in-frame clones, with some not included. This sample has tens of thousands of clones, with approximately 86% found just once. Time point noted: blood 2 weeks post-SBRT. The treatment is: 15 Gy SBRT to primary tumor, nephrectomy 4 weeks later. Trimming cost V 0 bases and J 1 base, with 6 bases left between them. Germline V lookup: CDR1 ENHRY, CDR2 SYGVKD. The CDR3 spans 14 residues. This receptor was taken from a woman aged 45-59 years with renal cell carcinoma. The gene calls are TRBV10-3 and TRBJ1-1; D is unclear. The source was blood, collected from a patient whose treatment included radiotherapy and nephrectomy. Here the CDR3 DNA reads TGTGCCATCAGTGAGTCCAACTCGAACACTGAAGCTTTCTTT. It encodes CAISESNSNTEAFF.